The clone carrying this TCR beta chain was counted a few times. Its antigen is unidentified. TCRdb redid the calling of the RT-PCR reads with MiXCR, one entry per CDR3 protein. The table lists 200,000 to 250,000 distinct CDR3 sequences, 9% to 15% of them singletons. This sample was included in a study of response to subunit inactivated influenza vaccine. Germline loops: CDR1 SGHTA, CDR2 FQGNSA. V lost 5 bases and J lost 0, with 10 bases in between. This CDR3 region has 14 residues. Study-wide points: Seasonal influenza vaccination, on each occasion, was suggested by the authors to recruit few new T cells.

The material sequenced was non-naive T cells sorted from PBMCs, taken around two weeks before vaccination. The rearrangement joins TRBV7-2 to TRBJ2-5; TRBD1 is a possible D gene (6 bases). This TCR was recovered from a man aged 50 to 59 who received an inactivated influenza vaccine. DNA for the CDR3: TGTGCCAGCAGCCGGACAGTTTACCAAGAGACCCAGTACTTC. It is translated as CASSRTVYQETQYF.